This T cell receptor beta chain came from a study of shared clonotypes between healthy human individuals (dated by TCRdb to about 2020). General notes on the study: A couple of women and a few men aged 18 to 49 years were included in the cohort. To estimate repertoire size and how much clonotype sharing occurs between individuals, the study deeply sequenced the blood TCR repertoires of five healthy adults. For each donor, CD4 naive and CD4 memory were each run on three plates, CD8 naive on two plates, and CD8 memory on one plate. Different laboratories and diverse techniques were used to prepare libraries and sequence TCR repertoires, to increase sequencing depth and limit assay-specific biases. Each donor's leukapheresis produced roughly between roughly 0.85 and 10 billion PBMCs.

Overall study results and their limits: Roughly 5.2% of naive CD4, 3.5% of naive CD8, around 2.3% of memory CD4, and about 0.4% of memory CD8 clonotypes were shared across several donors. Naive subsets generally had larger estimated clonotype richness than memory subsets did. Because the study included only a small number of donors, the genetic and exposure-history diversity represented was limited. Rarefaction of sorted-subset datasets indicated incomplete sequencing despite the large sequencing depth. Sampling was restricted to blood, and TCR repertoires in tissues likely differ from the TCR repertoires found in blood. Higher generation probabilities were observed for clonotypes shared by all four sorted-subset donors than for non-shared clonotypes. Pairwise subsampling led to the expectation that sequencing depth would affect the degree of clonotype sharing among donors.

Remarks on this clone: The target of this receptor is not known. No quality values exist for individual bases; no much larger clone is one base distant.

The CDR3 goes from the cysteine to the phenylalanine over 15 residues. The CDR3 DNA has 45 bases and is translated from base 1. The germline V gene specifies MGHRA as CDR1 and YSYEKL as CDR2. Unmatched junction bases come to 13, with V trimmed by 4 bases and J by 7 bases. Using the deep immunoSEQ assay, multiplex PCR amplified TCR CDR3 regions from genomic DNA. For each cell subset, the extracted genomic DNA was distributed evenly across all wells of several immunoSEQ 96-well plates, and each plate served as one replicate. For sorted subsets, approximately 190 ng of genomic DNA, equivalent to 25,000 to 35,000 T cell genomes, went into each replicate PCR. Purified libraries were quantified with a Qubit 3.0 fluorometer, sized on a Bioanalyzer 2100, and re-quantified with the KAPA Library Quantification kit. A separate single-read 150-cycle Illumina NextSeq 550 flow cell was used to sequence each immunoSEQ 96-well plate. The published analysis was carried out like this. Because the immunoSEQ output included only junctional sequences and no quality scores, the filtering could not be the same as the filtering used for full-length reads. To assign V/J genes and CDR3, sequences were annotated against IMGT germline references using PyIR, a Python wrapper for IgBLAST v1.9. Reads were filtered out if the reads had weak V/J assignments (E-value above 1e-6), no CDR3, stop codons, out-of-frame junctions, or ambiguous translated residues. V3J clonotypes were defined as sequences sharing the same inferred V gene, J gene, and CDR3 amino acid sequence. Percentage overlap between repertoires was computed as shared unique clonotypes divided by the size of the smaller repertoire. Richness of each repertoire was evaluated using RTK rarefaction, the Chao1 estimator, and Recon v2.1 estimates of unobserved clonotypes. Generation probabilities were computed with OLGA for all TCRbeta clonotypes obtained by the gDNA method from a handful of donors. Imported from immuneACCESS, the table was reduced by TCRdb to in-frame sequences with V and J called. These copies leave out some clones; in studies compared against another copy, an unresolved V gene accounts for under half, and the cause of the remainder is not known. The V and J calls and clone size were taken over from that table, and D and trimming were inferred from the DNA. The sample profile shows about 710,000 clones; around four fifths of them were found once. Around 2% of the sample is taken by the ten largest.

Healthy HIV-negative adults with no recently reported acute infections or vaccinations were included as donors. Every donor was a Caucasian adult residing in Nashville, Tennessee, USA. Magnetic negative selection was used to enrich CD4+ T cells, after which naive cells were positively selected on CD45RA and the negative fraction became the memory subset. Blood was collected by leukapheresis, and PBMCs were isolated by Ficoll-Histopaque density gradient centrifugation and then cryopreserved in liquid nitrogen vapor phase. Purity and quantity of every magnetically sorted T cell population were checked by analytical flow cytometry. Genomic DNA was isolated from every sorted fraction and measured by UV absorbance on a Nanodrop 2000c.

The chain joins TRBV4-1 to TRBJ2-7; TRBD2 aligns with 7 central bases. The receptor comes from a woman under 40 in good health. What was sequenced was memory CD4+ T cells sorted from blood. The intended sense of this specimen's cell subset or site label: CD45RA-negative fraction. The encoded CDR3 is CASSPYLAESREQYF. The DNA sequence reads TGCGCCAGCAGCCCCTACCTAGCGGAGTCTCGGGAGCAGTACTTC.